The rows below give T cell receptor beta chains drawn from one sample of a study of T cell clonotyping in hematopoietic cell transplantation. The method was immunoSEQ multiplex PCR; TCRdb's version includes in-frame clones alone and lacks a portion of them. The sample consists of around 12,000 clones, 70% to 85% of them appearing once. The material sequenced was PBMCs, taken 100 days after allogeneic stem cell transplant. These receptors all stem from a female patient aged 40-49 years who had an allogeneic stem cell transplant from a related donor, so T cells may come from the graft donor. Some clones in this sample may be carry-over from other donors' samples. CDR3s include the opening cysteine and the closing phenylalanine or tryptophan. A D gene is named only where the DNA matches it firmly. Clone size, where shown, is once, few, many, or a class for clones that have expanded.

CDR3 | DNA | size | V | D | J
CASKQGSPYEQYF | TGTGCCAGCAAACAGGGGAGCCCCTACGAGCAGTACTTC | large | TRBV2 | TRBD1 | TRBJ2-7
CASSESLLSDTQYF | TGTGCCAGCAGTGAATCGTTGCTGTCAGATACGCAGTATTTT | . | TRBV6-1 | . | TRBJ2-3
CATSREQGTNEKLFF | TGTGCCACCAGCAGAGAACAGGGAACTAATGAAAAACTGTTTTTT | . | TRBV15 | . | TRBJ1-4
CASRTSGRGNEQFF | TGTGCCAGCAGGACAAGCGGGAGGGGTAATGAGCAGTTCTTC | . | TRBV6-7 | TRBD2 | TRBJ2-1
CSASSYNEQFF | TGCAGTGCTAGTTCCTACAATGAGCAGTTCTTC | . | TRBV20-1 | . | TRBJ2-1
CASSGGSRGNEQFF | TGCGCCAGCAGCGGGGGATCTCGAGGTAATGAGCAGTTCTTC | . | TRBV5-1 | . | TRBJ2-1
CASSYSKHRADTQYF | TGTGCCAGCAGTTACTCGAAGCATAGAGCAGATACGCAGTATTTT | . | TRBV6-5 | . | TRBJ2-3
CASRDRGTEQFF | TGTGCCAGCAGAGACAGGGGTACTGAGCAGTTCTTC | . | TRBV2 | TRBD1 | TRBJ2-1
CASSLGGQDRHYGYTF | TGTGCCAGCAGCTTGGGTGGCCAAGACAGGCACTATGGCTACACCTTC | . | TRBV5-4 | . | TRBJ1-2
CASGGQGLMNTEAFF | TGCGCCAGCGGGGGACAGGGGCTGATGAACACTGAAGCTTTCTTT | once | TRBV5-1 | TRBD1 | TRBJ1-1
CARTGTGEGGYTF | TGTGCCAGAACCGGGACAGGGGAAGGTGGCTACACCTTC | . | TRBV28 | TRBD1 | TRBJ1-2
CASKFDGNSGNTIYF | TGTGCCAGCAAATTTGACGGGAACTCTGGAAACACCATATATTTT | few | TRBV7-8 | . | TRBJ1-3
CAWSSQGRQPQHF | TGTGCCTGGAGTTCGCAGGGGCGTCAGCCCCAGCATTTT | . | TRBV30 | . | TRBJ1-5
CASSQDWAESSYEQYF | TGTGCCAGCAGCCAAGATTGGGCGGAGAGCTCCTACGAGCAGTACTTC | . | TRBV4-2 | . | TRBJ2-7
CASSIGWDRRNQPQHF | TGTGCCAGTAGTATAGGGTGGGACAGGCGCAATCAGCCCCAGCATTTT | . | TRBV19 | TRBD1 | TRBJ1-5
CASSGTGGSPLHF | TGTGCCAGCAGCGGGACAGGCGGTTCACCCCTCCACTTT | . | TRBV2 | TRBD1 | TRBJ1-6
CASSSAIPADGYTF | TGTGCCAGCAGTTCTGCAATCCCCGCGGATGGCTACACCTTC | . | TRBV28 | . | TRBJ1-2
CASSIRQGGKDTQYF | TGTGCCAGTAGTATACGCCAAGGGGGGAAAGATACGCAGTATTTT | . | TRBV19 | . | TRBJ2-3
CASSSSGRYGYTF | TGTGCCAGCAGCTCATCCGGGCGCTATGGCTACACCTTC | once | TRBV11-2 | . | TRBJ1-2
CASSSEMNTEAFF | TGTGCCAGCAGCTCGGAGATGAACACTGAAGCTTTCTTT | once | TRBV5-6 | . | TRBJ1-1
CATSRETGVRDEQFF | TGTGCCACCAGCAGAGAGACAGGGGTGAGAGATGAGCAGTTCTTC | . | TRBV15 | TRBD1 | TRBJ2-1
CASSSGFEQYF | TGTGCCAGCAGTTCAGGTTTCGAGCAGTACTTC | . | TRBV6-5 | . | TRBJ2-7
CASRPDRNTEAFF | TGTGCCAGCAGACCGGACAGGAACACTGAAGCTTTCTTT | . | TRBV7-9 | . | TRBJ1-1
CATWGYNEQFF | TGTGCCACCTGGGGATACAATGAGCAGTTCTTC | . | TRBV7-8 | . | TRBJ2-1
CASRLTGGELFF | TGTGCCAGTAGACTGACAGGCGGGGAGCTGTTTTTT | . | TRBV19 | . | TRBJ2-2
CAGLPFDGYTF | TGTGCCGGCCTTCCCTTCGATGGCTACACCTTC | few | TRBV10-3 | . | TRBJ1-2
CASSWGTGGNYGYTF | TGTGCCAGCAGCTGGGGGACAGGGGGGAACTATGGCTACACCTTC | . | TRBV7-2 | TRBD1 | TRBJ1-2
CAWSVLGVLSEQFF | TGTGCCTGGAGTGTACTCGGGGTTTTGAGTGAGCAGTTCTTC | . | TRBV30 | . | TRBJ2-1
CASSLNTGGTEAFF | TGTGCCAGCAGCTTAAATACAGGGGGTACTGAAGCTTTCTTT | . | TRBV7-9 | TRBD1 | TRBJ1-1
CASSQTPDAIQRTQYF | TGCGCCAGCAGCCAGACCCCTGACGCGATTCAACGGACCCAGTACTTC | . | TRBV4-1 | . | TRBJ2-5
CSARTGAEAFF | TGCAGCGCTCGGACCGGGGCTGAAGCTTTCTTT | once | TRBV29-1 | . | TRBJ1-1
CASSEGNYGYTF | TGTGCCAGCAGTGAAGGCAACTATGGCTACACCTTC | few | TRBV2 | . | TRBJ1-2
CASSYRVGGEQYF | TGTGCCAGCAGTTACCGGGTCGGGGGGGAGCAGTACTTC | . | TRBV6-5 | TRBD2 | TRBJ2-7
CASSQTENTEAFF | TGTGCCAGCAGTCAAACAGAGAACACTGAAGCTTTCTTT | . | TRBV27 | . | TRBJ1-1
CAWSTGHSGYTF | TGTGCCTGGAGTACAGGGCATTCTGGCTACACCTTC | . | TRBV30 | . | TRBJ1-2
CASSPSGNTEAFF | TGTGCCAGCAGTCCATCAGGGAACACTGAAGCTTTCTTT | . | TRBV6-5 | . | TRBJ1-1
CASRRGLVDTGELFF | TGCGCCAGCAGGCGGGGACTAGTAGACACCGGGGAGCTGTTTTTT | . | TRBV5-1 | TRBD2 | TRBJ2-2
CASRLDRRNTEAFF | TGTGCCAGCAGGTTGGACAGGAGGAACACTGAAGCTTTCTTT | . | TRBV27 | TRBD1 | TRBJ1-1
CASSPLDRGDEQFF | TGTGCCAGTAGCCCTCTGGACAGGGGCGATGAGCAGTTCTTC | once | TRBV19 | TRBD1 | TRBJ2-1
CASSGGQGGYGYTF | TGTGCCAGCAGCGGGGGACAGGGAGGCTATGGCTACACCTTC | . | TRBV2 | TRBD1 | TRBJ1-2
CASSYSVDRYEQYF | TGTGCCAGCAGTTACTCCGTGGACAGGTACGAGCAGTACTTC | . | TRBV6-5 | TRBD1 | TRBJ2-7
CASKISGSNDNEQFF | TGTGCCAGCAAGATTAGCGGGAGTAACGACAATGAGCAGTTCTTC | . | TRBV6-6 | TRBD2 | TRBJ2-1
CASRSSGDGYTF | TGTGCCAGCAGGTCCTCGGGGGATGGCTACACCTTC | . | TRBV28 | . | TRBJ1-2
CASSHSSGYHTDTQYF | TGTGCCAGCAGCCACTCTTCAGGGTACCACACAGATACGCAGTATTTT | . | TRBV4-2 | . | TRBJ2-3
CAADPGLTNQPQHF | TGTGCCGCAGACCCGGGACTGACGAATCAGCCCCAGCATTTT | . | TRBV2 | . | TRBJ1-5
CASSLEGRGGTDTQYF | TGCGCCAGCAGCTTGGAGGGCAGGGGTGGAACAGATACGCAGTATTTT | . | TRBV5-1 | . | TRBJ2-3
CASSLGGATEAFF | TGTGCCAGCAGCTTAGGGGGGGCCACTGAAGCTTTCTTT | medium-sized | TRBV7-3 | . | TRBJ1-1
CASSKTGYEGNEQFF | TGTGCCAGCAGCAAGACAGGGTACGAAGGCAATGAGCAGTTCTTC | . | TRBV6-5 | TRBD1 | TRBJ2-1
CASSKRPGQSNTDTQYF | TGTGCCAGCAGCAAAAGGCCGGGACAGTCGAACACAGATACGCAGTATTTT | . | TRBV5-6 | TRBD1 | TRBJ2-3
CASSQAGQGWRTEAFF | TGCGCCAGCAGCCAAGCAGGACAGGGGTGGAGAACTGAAGCTTTCTTT | . | TRBV4-1 | TRBD1 | TRBJ1-1
CASSQSSGLNRSLNYGYTF | TGCGCCAGCAGCCAGTCGAGCGGGCTAAACAGGAGTCTTAACTATGGCTACACCTTC | . | TRBV4-1 | . | TRBJ1-2
CASSFAFASGSYEQYF | TGTGCCAGCAGCTTTGCCTTTGCTAGCGGGAGCTACGAGCAGTACTTC | . | TRBV11-3 | TRBD2 | TRBJ2-7
CASTPEASGSYEQYF | TGTGCCAGTACCCCCGAGGCTAGCGGGAGCTACGAGCAGTACTTC | . | TRBV19 | TRBD2 | TRBJ2-7
CASSRRGVQTDEQYF | TGTGCCAGTAGTAGGCGGGGAGTACAGACTGACGAGCAGTACTTC | few | TRBV19 | . | TRBJ2-7
CATSLAGHTDTQYF | TGTGCCACCTCCTTAGCGGGACACACAGATACGCAGTATTTT | . | TRBV19 | TRBD2 | TRBJ2-3
CASSDPRGATSYEQYF | TGTGCCAGCAGTGACCCCCGAGGGGCCACATCCTACGAGCAGTACTTC | . | TRBV25-1 | . | TRBJ2-7